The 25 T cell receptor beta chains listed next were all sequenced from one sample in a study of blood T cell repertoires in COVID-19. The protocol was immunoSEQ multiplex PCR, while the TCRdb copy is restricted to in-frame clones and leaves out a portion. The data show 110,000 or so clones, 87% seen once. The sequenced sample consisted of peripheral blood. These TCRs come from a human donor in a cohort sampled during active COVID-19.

The CDR3: CASSAQGASYNEQFF. The CDR3, as DNA: TGTGCCAGCAGTGCTCAGGGGGCCTCCTACAATGAGCAGTTCTTC. The chain recombines TRBV2 with TRBJ2-1, with 8 bases aligning to TRBD1. Germline V gene lookup returns CDR1 SNHLY and CDR2 FYNNEI. Trimming cost V 4 bases and J 0 bases; bases outside gene matches: 2. CDR3 length: 15 residues.

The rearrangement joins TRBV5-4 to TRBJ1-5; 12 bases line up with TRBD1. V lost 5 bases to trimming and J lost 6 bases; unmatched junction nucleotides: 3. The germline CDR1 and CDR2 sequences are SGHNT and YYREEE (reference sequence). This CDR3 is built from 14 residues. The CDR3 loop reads CASSRDRGLQPQHF. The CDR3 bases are TGTGCCAGCAGTCGGGACAGGGGGCTTCAGCCCCAGCATTTT. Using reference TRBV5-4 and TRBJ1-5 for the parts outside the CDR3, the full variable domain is ETGVTQSPTHLIKTRGQQVTLRCSSQSGHNTVSWYQQALGQGPQFIFQYYREEENGRGNFPPRFSGLQFPNYSSELNVNALELDDSALYLCASSRDRGLQPQHFGDGTRLSIL.

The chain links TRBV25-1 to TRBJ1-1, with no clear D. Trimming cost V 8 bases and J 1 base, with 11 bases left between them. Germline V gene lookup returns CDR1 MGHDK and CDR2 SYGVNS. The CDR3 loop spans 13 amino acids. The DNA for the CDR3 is TGTGCCAGCGGAGGACGGCAGAACACTGAAGCTTTCTTT. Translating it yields CASGGRQNTEAFF. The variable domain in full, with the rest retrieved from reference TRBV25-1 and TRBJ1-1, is EADIYQTPRYLVIGTGKKITLECSQTMGHDKMYWYQQDPGMELHLIHYSYGVNSTEKGDLSSESTVSRIRTEHFPLTLESARPSHTSQYLCASGGRQNTEAFFGQGTRLTVV.

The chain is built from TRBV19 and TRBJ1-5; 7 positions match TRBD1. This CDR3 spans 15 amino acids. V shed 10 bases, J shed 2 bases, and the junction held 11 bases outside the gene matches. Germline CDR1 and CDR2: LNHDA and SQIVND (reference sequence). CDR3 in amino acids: CATRGPGGGNQPQHF. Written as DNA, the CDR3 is TGTGCCACCCGGGGCCCAGGGGGTGGCAATCAGCCCCAGCATTTT.

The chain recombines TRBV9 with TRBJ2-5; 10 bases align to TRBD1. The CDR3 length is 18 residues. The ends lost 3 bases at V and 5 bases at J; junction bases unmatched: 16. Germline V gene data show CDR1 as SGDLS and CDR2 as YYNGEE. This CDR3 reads CASSAGRTPGTGVETQYF. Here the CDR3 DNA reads TGTGCCAGCAGCGCCGGACGGACCCCCGGGACAGGGGTCGAGACCCAGTACTTC.

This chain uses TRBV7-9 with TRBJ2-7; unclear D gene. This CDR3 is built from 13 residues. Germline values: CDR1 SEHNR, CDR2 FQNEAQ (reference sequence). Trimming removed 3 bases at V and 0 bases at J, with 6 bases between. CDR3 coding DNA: TGTGCCAGCAGCTTCCTCAGCTCCTACGAGCAGTACTTC. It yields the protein CASSFLSSYEQYF.

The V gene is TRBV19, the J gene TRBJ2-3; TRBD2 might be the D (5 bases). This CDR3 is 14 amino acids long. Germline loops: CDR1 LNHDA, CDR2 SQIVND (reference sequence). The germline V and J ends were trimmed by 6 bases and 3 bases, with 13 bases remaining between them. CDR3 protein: CASSFGRKTDTQYF. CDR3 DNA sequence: TGTGCCAGTAGCTTTGGGAGAAAAACAGATACGCAGTATTTT.

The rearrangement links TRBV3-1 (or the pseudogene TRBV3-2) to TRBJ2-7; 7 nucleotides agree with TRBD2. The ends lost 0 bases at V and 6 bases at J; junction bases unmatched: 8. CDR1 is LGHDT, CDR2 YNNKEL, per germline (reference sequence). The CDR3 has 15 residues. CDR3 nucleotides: TGTGCCAGCAGCCAAGATGGGGGAGGGCCACGCGAGCAGTACTTC. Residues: CASSQDGGGPREQYF.

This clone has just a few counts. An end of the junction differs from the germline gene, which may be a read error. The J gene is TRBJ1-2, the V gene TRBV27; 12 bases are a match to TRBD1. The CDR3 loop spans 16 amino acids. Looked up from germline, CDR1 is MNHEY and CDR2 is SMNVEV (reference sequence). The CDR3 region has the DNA TGTGCCAGCAGTGAACAGGGACAGGGGGCCTTCTATCGCTACACCTTC. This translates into CASSEQGQGAFYRYTF.

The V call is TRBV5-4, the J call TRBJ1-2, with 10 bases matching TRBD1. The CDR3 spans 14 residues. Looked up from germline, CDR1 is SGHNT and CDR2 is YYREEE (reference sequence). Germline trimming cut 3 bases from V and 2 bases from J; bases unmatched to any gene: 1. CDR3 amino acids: CASSSGQGNYGYTF. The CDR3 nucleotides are TGTGCCAGCAGCTCGGGACAGGGGAACTATGGCTACACCTTC. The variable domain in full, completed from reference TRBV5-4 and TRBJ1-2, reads ETGVTQSPTHLIKTRGQQVTLRCSSQSGHNTVSWYQQALGQGPQFIFQYYREEENGRGNFPPRFSGLQFPNYSSELNVNALELDDSALYLCASSSGQGNYGYTFGSGTRLTVV.

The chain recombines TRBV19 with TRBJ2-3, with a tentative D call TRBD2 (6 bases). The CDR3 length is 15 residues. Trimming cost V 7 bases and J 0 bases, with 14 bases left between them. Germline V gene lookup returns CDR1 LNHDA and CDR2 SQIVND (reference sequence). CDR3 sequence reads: CASKRRGKSTDTQYF. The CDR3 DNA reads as TGTGCCAGTAAACGGCGGGGTAAGAGCACAGATACGCAGTATTTT.

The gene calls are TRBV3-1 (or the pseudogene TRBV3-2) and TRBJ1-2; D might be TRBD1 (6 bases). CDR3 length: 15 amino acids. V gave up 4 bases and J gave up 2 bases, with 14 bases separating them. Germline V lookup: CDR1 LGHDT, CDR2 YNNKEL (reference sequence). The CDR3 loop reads CASSPPRQDNYGYTF. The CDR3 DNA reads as TGTGCCAGCAGCCCACCGAGACAGGACAACTATGGCTACACCTTC.

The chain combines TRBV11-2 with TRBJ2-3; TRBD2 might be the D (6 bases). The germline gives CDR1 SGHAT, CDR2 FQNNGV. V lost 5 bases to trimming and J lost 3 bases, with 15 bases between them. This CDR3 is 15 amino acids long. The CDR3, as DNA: TGTGCCAGCAGCCCCGGGGCGGGATTGACAGATACGCAGTATTTT. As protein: CASSPGAGLTDTQYF.

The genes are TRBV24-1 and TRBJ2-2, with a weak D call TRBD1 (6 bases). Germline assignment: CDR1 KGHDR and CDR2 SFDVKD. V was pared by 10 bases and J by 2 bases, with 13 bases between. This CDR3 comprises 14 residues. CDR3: CATSGTPNTGELFF. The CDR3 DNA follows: TGTGCCACTTCCGGGACACCAAACACCGGGGAGCTGTTTTTT.

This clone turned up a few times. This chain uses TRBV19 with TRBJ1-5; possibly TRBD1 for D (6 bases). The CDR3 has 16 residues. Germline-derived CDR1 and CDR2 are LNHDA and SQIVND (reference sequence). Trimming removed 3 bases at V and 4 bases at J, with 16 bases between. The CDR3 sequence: CASSIIPDSQNQPQHF. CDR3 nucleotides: TGTGCCAGTAGTATTATTCCGGACAGTCAAAATCAGCCCCAGCATTTT. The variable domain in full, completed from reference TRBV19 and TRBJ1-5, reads DGGITQSPKYLFRKEGQNVTLSCEQNLNHDAMYWYRQDPGQGLRLIYYSQIVNDFQKGDIAEGYSVSREKKESFPLTVTSAQKNPTAFYLCASSIIPDSQNQPQHFGDGTRLSIL.

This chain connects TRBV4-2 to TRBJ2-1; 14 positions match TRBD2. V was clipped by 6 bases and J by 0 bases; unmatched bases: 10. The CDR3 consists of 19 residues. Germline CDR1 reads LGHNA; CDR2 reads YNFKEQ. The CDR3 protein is CASSKPGLAGVSSYNEQFF. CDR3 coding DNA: TGTGCCAGCAGTAAGCCGGGACTAGCGGGAGTAAGCTCCTACAATGAGCAGTTCTTC.

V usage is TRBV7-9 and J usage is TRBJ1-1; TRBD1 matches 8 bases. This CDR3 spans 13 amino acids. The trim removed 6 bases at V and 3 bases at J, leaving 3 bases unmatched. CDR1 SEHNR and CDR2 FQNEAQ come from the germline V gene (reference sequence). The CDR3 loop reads CASRPTGDTEAFF. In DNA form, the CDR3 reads TGTGCCAGCAGACCGACAGGGGACACTGAAGCTTTCTTT.

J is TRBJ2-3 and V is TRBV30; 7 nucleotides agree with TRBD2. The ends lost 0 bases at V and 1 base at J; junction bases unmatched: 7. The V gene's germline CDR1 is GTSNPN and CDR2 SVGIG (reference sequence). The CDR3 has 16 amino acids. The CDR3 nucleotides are TGTGCCTGGAGTGTAAAGCAACTAGCGCGCACAGATACGCAGTATTTT. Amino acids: CAWSVKQLARTDTQYF.

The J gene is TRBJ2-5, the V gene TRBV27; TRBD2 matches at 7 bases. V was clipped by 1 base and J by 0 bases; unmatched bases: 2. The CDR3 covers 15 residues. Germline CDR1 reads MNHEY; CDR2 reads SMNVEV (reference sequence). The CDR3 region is CASSLLTSYQETQYF. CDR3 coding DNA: TGTGCCAGCAGTTTATTGACTAGCTACCAAGAGACCCAGTACTTC.

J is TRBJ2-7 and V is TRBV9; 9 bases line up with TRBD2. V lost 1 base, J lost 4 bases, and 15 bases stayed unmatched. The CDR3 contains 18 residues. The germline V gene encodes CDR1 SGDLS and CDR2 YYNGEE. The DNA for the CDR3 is TGTGCCAGCAGCGTAACCGCGGGAGGGCCAAGATTACGGTACGAGCAGTACTTC. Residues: CASSVTAGGPRLRYEQYF.

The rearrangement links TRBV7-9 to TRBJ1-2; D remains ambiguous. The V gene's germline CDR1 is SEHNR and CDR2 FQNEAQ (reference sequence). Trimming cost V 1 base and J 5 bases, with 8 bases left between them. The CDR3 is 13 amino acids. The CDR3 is CASSLGAVYGYTF. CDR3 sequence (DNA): TGTGCCAGCAGCTTAGGGGCCGTATATGGCTACACCTTC.

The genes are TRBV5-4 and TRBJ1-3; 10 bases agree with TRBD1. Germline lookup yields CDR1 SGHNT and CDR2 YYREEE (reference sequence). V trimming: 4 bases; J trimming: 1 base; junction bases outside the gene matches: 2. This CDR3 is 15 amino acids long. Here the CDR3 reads CASSRGQGSGNTIYF. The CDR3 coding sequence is TGTGCCAGCAGCCGGGGACAGGGGTCTGGAAACACCATATATTTT.

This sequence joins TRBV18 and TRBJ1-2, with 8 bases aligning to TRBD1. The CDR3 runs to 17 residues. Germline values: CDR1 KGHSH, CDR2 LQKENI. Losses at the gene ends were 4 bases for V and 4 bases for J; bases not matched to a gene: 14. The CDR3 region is CASSLLNDGDRTYGYTF. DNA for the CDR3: TGTGCCAGCTCACTACTTAACGACGGGGACAGGACCTATGGCTACACCTTC. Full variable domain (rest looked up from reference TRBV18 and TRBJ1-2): NAGVMQNPRHLVRRRGQEARLRCSPMKGHSHVYWYRQLPEEGLKFMVYLQKENIIDESGMPKERFSAEFPKEGPSILRIQQVVRGDSAAYFCASSLLNDGDRTYGYTFGSGTRLTVV.

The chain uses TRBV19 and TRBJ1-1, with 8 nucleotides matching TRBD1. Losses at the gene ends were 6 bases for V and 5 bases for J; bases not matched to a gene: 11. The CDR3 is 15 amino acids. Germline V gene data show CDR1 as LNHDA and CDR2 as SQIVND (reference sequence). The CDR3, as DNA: TGTGCCAGTAGACCAGGACAGGGAAGGATTACTGAAGCTTTCTTT. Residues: CASRPGQGRITEAFF.

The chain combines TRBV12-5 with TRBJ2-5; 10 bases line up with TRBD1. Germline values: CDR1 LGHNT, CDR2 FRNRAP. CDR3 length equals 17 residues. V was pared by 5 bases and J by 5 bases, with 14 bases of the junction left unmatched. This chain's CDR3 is CASGRQGARALRETQYF. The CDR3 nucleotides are TGTGCTAGTGGTCGACAGGGGGCGCGGGCCTTGAGGGAGACCCAGTACTTC.